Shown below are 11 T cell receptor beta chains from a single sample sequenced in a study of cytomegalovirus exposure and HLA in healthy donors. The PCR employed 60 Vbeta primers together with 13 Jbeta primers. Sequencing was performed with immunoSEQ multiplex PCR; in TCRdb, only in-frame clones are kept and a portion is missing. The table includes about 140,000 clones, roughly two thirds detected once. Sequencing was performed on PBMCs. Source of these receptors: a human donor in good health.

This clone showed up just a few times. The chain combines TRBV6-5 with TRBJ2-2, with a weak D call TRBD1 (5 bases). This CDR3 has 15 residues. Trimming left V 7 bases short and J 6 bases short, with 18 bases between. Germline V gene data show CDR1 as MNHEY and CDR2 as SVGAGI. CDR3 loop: CASTRGGIWAGELFF. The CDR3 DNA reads TGTGCCAGCACTAGGGGTGGAATTTGGGCCGGGGAGCTGTTTTTT.

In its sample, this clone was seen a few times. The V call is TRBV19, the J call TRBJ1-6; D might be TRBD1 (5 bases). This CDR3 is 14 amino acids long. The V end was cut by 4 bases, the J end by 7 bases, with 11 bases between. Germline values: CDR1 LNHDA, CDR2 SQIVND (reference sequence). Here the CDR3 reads CASSRTGWNSPLHF. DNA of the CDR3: TGTGCCAGTAGTAGAACAGGATGGAATTCACCCCTCCACTTT.

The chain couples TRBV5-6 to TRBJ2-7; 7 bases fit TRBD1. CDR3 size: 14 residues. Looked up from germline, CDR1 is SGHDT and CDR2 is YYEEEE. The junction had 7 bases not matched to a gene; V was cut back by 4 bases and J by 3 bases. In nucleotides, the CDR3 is TGTGCCAGCAGCCAGGGACAGCCTTACTACGAGCAGTACTTC. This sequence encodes CASSQGQPYYEQYF. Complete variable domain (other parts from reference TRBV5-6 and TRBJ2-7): DAGVTQSPTHLIKTRGQQVTLRCSPKSGHDTVSWYQQALGQGPQFIFQYYEEEERQRGNFPDRFSGHQFPNYSSELNVNALLLGDSALYLCASSQGQPYYEQYFGPGTRLTVT.

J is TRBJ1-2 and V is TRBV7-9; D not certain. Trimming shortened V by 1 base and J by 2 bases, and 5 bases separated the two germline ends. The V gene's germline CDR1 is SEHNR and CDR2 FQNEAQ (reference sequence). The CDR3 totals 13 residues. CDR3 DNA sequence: TGTGCCAGCAGCTTAGAGGAGAACTATGGCTACACCTTC. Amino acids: CASSLEENYGYTF. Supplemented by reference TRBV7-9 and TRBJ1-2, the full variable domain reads DTGVSQNPRHKITKRGQNVTFRCDPISEHNRLYWYRQTLGQGPEFLTYFQNEAQLEKSRLLSDRFSAERPKGSFSTLEIQRTEQGDSAMYLCASSLEENYGYTFGSGTRLTVV.

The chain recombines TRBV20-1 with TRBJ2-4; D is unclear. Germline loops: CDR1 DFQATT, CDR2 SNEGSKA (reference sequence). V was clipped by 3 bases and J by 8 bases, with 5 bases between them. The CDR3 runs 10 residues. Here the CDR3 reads CSASRDIQYF. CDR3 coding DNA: TGCAGTGCTAGCCGGGACATTCAGTACTTC.

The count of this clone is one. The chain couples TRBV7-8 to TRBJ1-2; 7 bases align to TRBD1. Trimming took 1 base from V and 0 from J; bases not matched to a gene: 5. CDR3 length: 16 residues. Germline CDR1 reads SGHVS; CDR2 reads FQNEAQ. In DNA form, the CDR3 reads TGTGCCAGCAGCTTAGTAGGGGGCGGAGCTAACTATGGCTACACCTTC. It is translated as CASSLVGGGANYGYTF.

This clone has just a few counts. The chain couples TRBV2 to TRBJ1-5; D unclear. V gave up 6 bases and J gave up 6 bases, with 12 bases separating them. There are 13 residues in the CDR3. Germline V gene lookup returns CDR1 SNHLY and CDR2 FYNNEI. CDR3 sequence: CASSARLGQPQHF. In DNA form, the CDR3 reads TGTGCCAGCAGCGCTAGGTTGGGTCAGCCCCAGCATTTT.

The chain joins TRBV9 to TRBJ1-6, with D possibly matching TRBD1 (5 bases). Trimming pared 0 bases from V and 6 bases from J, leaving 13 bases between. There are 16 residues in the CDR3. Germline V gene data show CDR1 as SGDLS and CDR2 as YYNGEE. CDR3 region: CASSVGRGTANSPLHF. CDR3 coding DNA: TGTGCCAGCAGCGTAGGACGCGGGACGGCTAATTCACCCCTCCACTTT.

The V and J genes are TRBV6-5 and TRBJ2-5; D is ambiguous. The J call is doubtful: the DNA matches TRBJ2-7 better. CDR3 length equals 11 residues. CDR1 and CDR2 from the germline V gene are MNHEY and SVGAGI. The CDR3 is CASTSSYEQYF. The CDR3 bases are TGTGCCAGCACCTCCTCCTACGAGCAGTACTTC.

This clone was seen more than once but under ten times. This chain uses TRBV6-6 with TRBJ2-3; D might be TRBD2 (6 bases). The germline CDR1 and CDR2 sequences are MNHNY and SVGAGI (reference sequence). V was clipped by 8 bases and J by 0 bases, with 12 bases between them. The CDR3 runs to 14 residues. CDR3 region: CASGIAESTDTQYF. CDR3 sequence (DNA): TGTGCCAGCGGGATAGCGGAAAGCACAGATACGCAGTATTTT.

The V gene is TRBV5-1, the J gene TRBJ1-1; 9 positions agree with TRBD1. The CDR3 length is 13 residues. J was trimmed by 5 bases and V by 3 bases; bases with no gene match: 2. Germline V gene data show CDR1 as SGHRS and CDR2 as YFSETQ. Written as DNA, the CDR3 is TGCGCCAGCAGCTGGGGGACAGGGACTGAAGCTTTCTTT. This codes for CASSWGTGTEAFF.